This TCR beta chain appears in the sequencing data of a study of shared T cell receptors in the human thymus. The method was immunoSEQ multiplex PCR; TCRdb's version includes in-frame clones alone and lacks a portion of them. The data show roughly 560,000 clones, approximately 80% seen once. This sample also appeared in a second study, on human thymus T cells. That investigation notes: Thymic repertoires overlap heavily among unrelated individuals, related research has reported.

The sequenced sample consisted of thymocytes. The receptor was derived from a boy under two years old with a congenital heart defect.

CDR3: CATSPPGGGLNEQFF. In nucleotides, the CDR3 is TGTGCCACCAGCCCCCCGGGGGGGGGTCTCAATGAGCAGTTCTTC. The chain carries TRBV15 and TRBJ2-1; 8 positions agree with TRBD2. V lost 5 bases to trimming and J lost 6 bases; unmatched junction nucleotides: 9. The CDR3 contains 15 residues. The germline CDR1 and CDR2 sequences are LNHNV and YYDKDF (reference sequence).